Listed below are T cell receptor beta chains from one sample, sequenced in a study of shared clonotypes between healthy human individuals. The table came from immunoSEQ multiplex PCR; TCRdb's copy has only in-frame clones and leaves some out. The sample shows some 1,900,000 clones, approximately 94% of them seen only once. Sequencing was done on a sample of naive CD8+ T cells sorted from blood. Every receptor here comes from a young man in good health. The CDR3 runs from the conserved cysteine through the conserved F or W. Each record gives: V gene, clone size, D gene, J gene, CDR3 DNA, CDR3 protein. The D gene is left open where the match is weak. The size entry is marked missing in some rows and otherwise reads once, few, many or a size class.

>TRBV27|NA|TRBD2|TRBJ2-7
TGTGCCACTTCATCTAGCGGAAGGTGGGAGCAGTACTTC
CATSSSGRWEQYF
>TRBV19|NA|NA|TRBJ2-2
TGTGCCAGTATAAGGGACTGGGGTTCGAACACCGGGGAGCTGTTTTTT
CASIRDWGSNTGELFF
>TRBV27|NA|NA|TRBJ1-1
TGTGCCAGCTGTCAATTGGGGGTGGGGGGGTACACTGAAGCTTTCTTT
CASCQLGVGGYTEAFF
>TRBV4-3|NA|TRBD1|TRBJ1-1
TGCGCCAGCAGCCAGGTTAGGGGGCCCGGCACTGAAGCTTTCTTT
CASSQVRGPGTEAFF
>TRBV4-3|NA|TRBD1|TRBJ2-7
TGCGCCAGCAGCCGAGACAGGGGCTACGAGCAGTACTTC
CASSRDRGYEQYF
>TRBV25-1|NA|NA|TRBJ1-6
TGTGCCAGCAGTGAATACGGACAGAGCTCCTATAATTCACCCCTCCACTTT
CASSEYGQSSYNSPLHF
>TRBV7-2|NA|NA|TRBJ2-7
TGTGCCAGCAGCTTTCGGGGTGGCGAATTCACCGAGCAGTACTTC
CASSFRGGEFTEQYF
>TRBV7-9|NA|NA|TRBJ2-7
TGTGCCAGCAGCTTAGAGTACGGATCCTACGAGCAGTACTTC
CASSLEYGSYEQYF
>TRBV29-1|once|NA|TRBJ1-1
TGCAGCGTTGAAAGCTTTGGCGACACTGAAGCTTTCTTT
CSVESFGDTEAFF
>TRBV11-2|NA|NA|TRBJ2-7
TGTGCCAGCAGCGTTTCCCAGGCCCACGAGCAGTACTTC
CASSVSQAHEQYF
>TRBV28|NA|NA|TRBJ2-7
TGTGCCAGCAGTTCCATGCTAGAGGAGCAGCAACCCTACGAGCAGTACTTC
CASSSMLEEQQPYEQYF
>TRBV13|NA|TRBD1|TRBJ1-1
TGTGCCAGCAGCTTCCTCGGGACAGGGGAGACTGAAGCTTTCTTT
CASSFLGTGETEAFF
>TRBV5-1|once|NA|TRBJ2-7
TGCGCCAGCAGCTACGGACAGAACTACGAGCAGTACTTC
CASSYGQNYEQYF
>TRBV27|once|NA|TRBJ2-5
TGTGCCAGCAGTTTATACAGGGATGGGCAAGAGACCCAGTACTTC
CASSLYRDGQETQYF
>TRBV15|NA|TRBD2|TRBJ2-7
TGTGCCACCAGCAGAGATGGCCCGGGGCGGGAGAGCTACGAGCAGTACTTC
CATSRDGPGRESYEQYF
>TRBV6-1|NA|NA|TRBJ2-5
TGTGCCAGCAGTGAAGCGCTGGCCGTATGGGAGACCCAGTACTTC
CASSEALAVWETQYF
>TRBV4-2|NA|NA|TRBJ2-1
TGTGCCAGCAGCCAAGACAGGACCACCTACAATGAGCAGTTCTTC
CASSQDRTTYNEQFF
>TRBV10-3|NA|NA|TRBJ1-6
TGTGCCATCAGTGAGTCGATTCCCCCCGGGGGCGCTTCACCCCTCCACTTT
CAISESIPPGGASPLHF
>TRBV4-1|NA|NA|TRBJ1-5
TGCGCCAGCAGCCAACATCCGGAAAATCAGCCCCAGCATTTT
CASSQHPENQPQHF
>TRBV5-1|NA|NA|TRBJ2-1
TGCGCCAGCAGCTTGGCAGGGTCCAATGAGCAGTTCTTC
CASSLAGSNEQFF
>TRBV30|NA|NA|TRBJ1-1
TGTGCCTGGAGTGTACCCAACACTGAAGCTTTCTTT
CAWSVPNTEAFF
>TRBV2|NA|NA|TRBJ1-5
TGTGCCAGCAGTGCAGGGTGGGGAGGCAATCAGCCCCAGCATTTT
CASSAGWGGNQPQHF
>TRBV4-3|NA|NA|TRBJ2-3
TGCGCCAGCAGCCAAGATCTGGCAGATACGCAGTATTTT
CASSQDLADTQYF
>TRBV19|NA|TRBD2|TRBJ2-1
TGTGCCAGTAGCACCGGGGGAGGGAGTTTTATCAATGAGCAGTTCTTC
CASSTGGGSFINEQFF
>TRBV9|NA|TRBD2|TRBJ2-1
TGTGCCAGCAGCACCGCCCCCAGGGCTGTAGCGGGAACTGAGCAGTTCTTC
CASSTAPRAVAGTEQFF
>TRBV5-1|NA|TRBD1|TRBJ2-2
TGCGCCAGCAGCTTGGGACAGGGTGGAACCGGGGAGCTGTTTTTT
CASSLGQGGTGELFF
>TRBV19|NA|TRBD2|TRBJ2-3
TGTGCCAGTAGTATCGAGTCTAGCGGGAAGTTTTCAGATACGCAGTATTTT
CASSIESSGKFSDTQYF
>TRBV30|NA|NA|TRBJ1-2
TGTGCCTGGATGATTTTTGGGGGGGCGCGGGGCTACACCTTC
CAWMIFGGARGYTF
>TRBV7-2|NA|NA|TRBJ2-1
TGTGCCAGCAGCTTAACTAGTTTTCCCTCCTACAATGAGCAGTTCTTC
CASSLTSFPSYNEQFF
>TRBV10-1|NA|NA|TRBJ1-1
TGCGCCAGCAGTGAGACAGGGACTGAAGCTTTCTTT
CASSETGTEAFF
>TRBV7-2|NA|NA|TRBJ1-6
TGTGCCAGCAGCTCTCGAGAAGATTCACCCCTCCACTTT
CASSSREDSPLHF
>TRBV5-6|NA|NA|TRBJ2-7
TGTGCCAGCAGCTTAGGTGGGGGAACCTACGAGCAGTACTTC
CASSLGGGTYEQYF
>TRBV6-1|NA|NA|TRBJ2-3
TGTGCCAGCAGTGGACTCCTGGGGGAGTTTTTAACAGATACGCAGTATTTT
CASSGLLGEFLTDTQYF
>TRBV4-1|NA|TRBD2|TRBJ2-3
TGCGCCAGCAGCCATCCAGCGGGGGCCTACACAGATACGCAGTATTTT
CASSHPAGAYTDTQYF
>TRBV6-1|NA|NA|TRBJ2-5
TGTGCCAGCAGTGAAGTCGGAGAGGGCACACAAGAGACCCAGTACTTC
CASSEVGEGTQETQYF
>TRBV7-9|NA|NA|TRBJ2-7
TGTGCCAGCAGCTTAGCTTGGGAAACGAACGAGCAGTACTTC
CASSLAWETNEQYF
>TRBV5-1|NA|TRBD1|TRBJ2-1
TGCGCCAGCAGCTTTACGACAGGGTACAATGAGCAGTTCTTC
CASSFTTGYNEQFF